What follows is one T cell receptor (beta chain) and its context. The table came from immunoSEQ multiplex PCR; TCRdb's copy has only in-frame clones and leaves some out. The sample includes roughly 61,000 clones, 80% to 95% of them seen just once. This sample was included in a study of OX40 agonist ivuxolimab in advanced cancers. Study in general: Prior anti-PD-1, anti-PD-L1 or anti-CTLA-4 therapy was allowed; roughly 40% had some.

This CDR3 contains 13 residues. Germline V CDR1 and CDR2: GTSNPN, SVGIG (reference sequence). With 0 bases removed from V and 0 bases from J, the gap between germline ends came to 3 bases. J is TRBJ1-5 and V is TRBV30; D gene ambiguous. The sequence derives from an adult with an advanced solid tumor such as melanoma, head and neck, liver or kidney cancer. This sample comprised CD4+ or CD8+ T cells sorted from blood, obtained in a trial of the OX40 agonist ivuxolimab. CDR3 sequence reads: CAWSVDSNQPQHF. The CDR3 DNA sequence: TGTGCCTGGAGTGTAGATAGCAATCAGCCCCAGCATTTT.